The T cell receptor beta chain under discussion was sequenced for a study of cytomegalovirus exposure and HLA in healthy donors. Findings and caveats of the study: Rare TCR sequences predominated, though certain public TCRs were found in many donors. The study labeled more than 150 TCR beta chains cytomegalovirus-associated.

There are 16 residues in the CDR3. Germline V gene sequence: CDR1 SQVTM, CDR2 ANQGSEA. Comment on this clone: Its antigen remains unidentified.

With 60 Vbeta and 13 Jbeta primers, the PCR was carried out. The repertoire was sequenced with immunoSEQ multiplex PCR; TCRdb's copy has only in-frame clones and lacks some. This table has about 150,000 clones, 70% appearing once. The chain employs TRBV29-1 and TRBJ2-5; 13 bases are shared with TRBD2. The DNA end lines up better with TRBJ2-7; the J call may be wrong. The sample comprised PBMCs. This TCR was recovered from a woman aged 60-75 years in good health and CMV-seropositive. The CDR3: CSVEDSLAGGPYEQYF. In nucleotides, the CDR3 is TGCAGCGTTGAAGATTCACTAGCGGGAGGGCCCTACGAGCAGTACTTC.